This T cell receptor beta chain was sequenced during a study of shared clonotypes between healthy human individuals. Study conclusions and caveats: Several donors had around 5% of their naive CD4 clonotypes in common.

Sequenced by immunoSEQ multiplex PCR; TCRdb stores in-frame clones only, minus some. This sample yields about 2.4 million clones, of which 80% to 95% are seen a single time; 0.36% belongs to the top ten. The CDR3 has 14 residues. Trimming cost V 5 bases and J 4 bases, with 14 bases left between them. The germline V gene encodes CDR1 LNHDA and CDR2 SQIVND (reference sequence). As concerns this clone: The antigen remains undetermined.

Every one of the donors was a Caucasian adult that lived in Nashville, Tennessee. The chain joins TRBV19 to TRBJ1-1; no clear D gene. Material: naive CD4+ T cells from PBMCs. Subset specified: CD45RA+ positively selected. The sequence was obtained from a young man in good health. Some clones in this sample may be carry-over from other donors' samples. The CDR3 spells CASSGMGIATEAFF. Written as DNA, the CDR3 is TGTGCCAGTAGTGGGATGGGAATTGCCACTGAAGCTTTCTTT.